The 10 T cell receptor beta chains presented below share a single source sample, sequenced in a study of tumor-infiltrating lymphocytes in primary liver carcinoma. Between roughly 20 and 33 mg of unsorted bulk tissue served as the source from which RNA and DNA were co-extracted. Reverse transcription of roughly 0.45 ug total RNA with a constant-region primer produced TCR beta cDNA. TCR beta libraries came from three nested multiplex PCR rounds using slightly modified ARM-PCR. The two initial PCR rounds, roughly 9 cycles each, used TRBV1-TRBV30 forward and C-beta reverse primers. TCRdb analysed the multiplex PCR reads with MiXCR anew, one entry per CDR3 protein. The sample has about 44,000 distinct CDR3 sequences, roughly 77% seen once. The specimen sequenced was liver tumor tissue from sampling region 3. The subset denotes: tumor region T3, left-lateral pole. The receptors originated from a man aged 40-49 years with primary liver carcinoma and hepatitis B virus infection.

This clonotype has just one count. Without the conserved terminal phenylalanine or tryptophan, this CDR3 likely stems from a read error. The V gene is TRBV10-3, the J gene TRBJ2-3, with 11 bases that match TRBD2. Germline-derived CDR1 and CDR2 are ENHRY and SYGVKD. V shed 7 bases and J 7 bases; nucleotides not matched to a gene: 10. The CDR3 sequence is 15 residues long. The CDR3 is CAINAETSGTYTQYS. Here the CDR3 DNA reads TGTGCCATCAATGCTGAGACTAGCGGGACCTATACGCAGTATTCT.

Points on this clonotype: The CDR3 carries no conserved terminal phenylalanine or tryptophan, so it likely arises from a read error. The gene calls are TRBV6-6 and TRBJ2-7, with 8 bases that match TRBD2. With V trimmed by 7 bases and J by 5 bases, 7 bases remained unmatched. CDR3 length equals 13 residues. Germline V lookup: CDR1 MNHNY, CDR2 SVGAGI (reference sequence). CDR3 DNA sequence: TGTGCCAGCACTGGCGGACTAGCCGACGAGCAGTACCTC. It encodes CASTGGLADEQYL.

By its share, this clonotype is hyperexpanded. This chain links TRBV11-2 with TRBJ2-1; D gene ambiguous. The CDR3 consists of 12 residues. Trimming removed 5 bases from V and 4 bases from J, with 6 bases in between. Germline V CDR1 and CDR2: SGHAT, FQNNGV. Here the CDR3 reads CASSPEYNEQFF. CDR3 nucleotides: TGTGCCAGCAGCCCGGAGTACAATGAGCAGTTCTTC.

Ten or more counts support this clonotype. The rearrangement links TRBV7-9 to TRBJ2-3, with 7 bases that match TRBD2. The V and J ends lost 4 bases and 4 bases, in that order; junction bases with no gene match: 8. CDR3 length: 15 amino acids. Germline V lookup: CDR1 SEHNR, CDR2 FQNEAQ (reference sequence). Here the CDR3 reads CASSYTAGVSDTQYF. The CDR3 DNA reads TGTGCCAGCAGCTACACCGCGGGAGTGTCAGATACGCAGTATTTT. The full variable domain, with the rest looked up from reference TRBV7-9 and TRBJ2-3, is DTGVSQNPRHKITKRGQNVTFRCDPISEHNRLYWYRQTLGQGPEFLTYFQNEAQLEKSRLLSDRFSAERPKGSFSTLEIQRTEQGDSAMYLCASSYTAGVSDTQYFGPGTRLTVL.

Only one count was recorded for this clonotype. This chain uses TRBV14 with TRBJ2-1; 8 bases agree with TRBD2. V lost 6 bases to trimming and J lost 8 bases; unmatched junction nucleotides: 18. Germline CDR1 is SGHDN and CDR2 is FVKESK. This CDR3 is 17 amino acids long. The CDR3 coding sequence is TGTGCCAGCAGTCGGATGCCGGAACTAGCGGAACGGGATGAGCAGTTCTTC. Translated, it gives CASSRMPELAERDEQFF. Combining the CDR3 with reference TRBV14 and TRBJ2-1 gives the whole variable domain EAGVTQFPSHSVIEKGQTVTLRCDPISGHDNLYWYRRVMGKEIKFLLHFVKESKQDESGMPNNRFLAERTGGTYSTLKVQPAELEDSGVYFCASSRMPELAERDEQFFGPGTRLTVL.

On this clonotype: Mismatch with germline at one junction end may stem from a read error. The chain has TRBV5-5 and TRBJ2-2, with 8 bases identical to TRBD1. There are 15 residues in the CDR3. The germline V gene has CDR1 SGHKS and CDR2 YYEKEE (reference sequence). CDR3 sequence: CTSSPPGGDTGGLFF. Here the CDR3 DNA reads TGTACCAGCAGCCCCCCAGGGGGCGACACCGGGGGGCTGTTTTTT. The full variable domain, with the rest looked up from reference TRBV5-5 and TRBJ2-2, is DAGVTQSPTHLIKTRGQQVTLRCSPISGHKSVSWYQQVLGQGPQFIFQYYEKEERGRGNFPDRFSARQFPNYSSELNVNALLLGDSALYLCTSSPPGGDTGGLFFGEGSRLTVL.

This clonotype appeared once. A much larger clone lies a single base off, so this may be a read error. The chain uses TRBV28 and TRBJ2-5; D might be TRBD1 or TRBD2, each matching 5 bases. In germline, CDR1 is MDHEN, CDR2 SYDVKM. The CDR3 extends over 15 amino acids. The CDR3 DNA sequence: TGTGCCAGGAGTTCCGCACTAGGGGCGTGGGAGACCCAGTACTTC. Protein: CARSSALGAWETQYF.

As for this clonotype: A read error may be the cause here, since a much bigger clone is one base away. The genes are TRBV24-1 and TRBJ2-4, with a tentative D call TRBD2 (7 bases). The CDR3 is made up of 15 amino acids. Per germline, CDR1 KGHDR and CDR2 SFDVKD. CDR3 region: CATSDSRGDKKIQYF. Written as DNA, the CDR3 is TGTGCCACCAGTGATTCCCGGGGGGACAAAAAAATTCAGTACTTC.

Worth noting for this clonotype: A much larger clone differs by one base, so this may be a read error. The rearrangement uses TRBV28 and TRBJ2-3; TRBD2 agrees at 10 bases. This CDR3 contains 15 residues. Germline trimming cut 6 bases from V and 3 bases from J; bases unmatched to any gene: 6. The germline V gene has CDR1 MDHEN and CDR2 SYDVKM. DNA of the CDR3: TGTGCCAGCAGCCAGCGGGAGGGCAATACAGATACGCAGTATTTT. Its translation is CASSQREGNTDTQYF.

Details on this clonotype: The germline gene is not matched at one end of the junction; a read error may be the cause. V usage is TRBV4-2 and J usage is TRBJ1-1, with a weak D call TRBD1 (6 bases). Germline lookup yields CDR1 LGHNA and CDR2 YNFKEQ. The CDR3 loop spans 14 amino acids. CDR3 in DNA: TGTGGCAGCAGCCAAGATCGGACAGTGACTGAGGCTTTCTTT. Amino acid sequence: CGSSQDRTVTEAFF.